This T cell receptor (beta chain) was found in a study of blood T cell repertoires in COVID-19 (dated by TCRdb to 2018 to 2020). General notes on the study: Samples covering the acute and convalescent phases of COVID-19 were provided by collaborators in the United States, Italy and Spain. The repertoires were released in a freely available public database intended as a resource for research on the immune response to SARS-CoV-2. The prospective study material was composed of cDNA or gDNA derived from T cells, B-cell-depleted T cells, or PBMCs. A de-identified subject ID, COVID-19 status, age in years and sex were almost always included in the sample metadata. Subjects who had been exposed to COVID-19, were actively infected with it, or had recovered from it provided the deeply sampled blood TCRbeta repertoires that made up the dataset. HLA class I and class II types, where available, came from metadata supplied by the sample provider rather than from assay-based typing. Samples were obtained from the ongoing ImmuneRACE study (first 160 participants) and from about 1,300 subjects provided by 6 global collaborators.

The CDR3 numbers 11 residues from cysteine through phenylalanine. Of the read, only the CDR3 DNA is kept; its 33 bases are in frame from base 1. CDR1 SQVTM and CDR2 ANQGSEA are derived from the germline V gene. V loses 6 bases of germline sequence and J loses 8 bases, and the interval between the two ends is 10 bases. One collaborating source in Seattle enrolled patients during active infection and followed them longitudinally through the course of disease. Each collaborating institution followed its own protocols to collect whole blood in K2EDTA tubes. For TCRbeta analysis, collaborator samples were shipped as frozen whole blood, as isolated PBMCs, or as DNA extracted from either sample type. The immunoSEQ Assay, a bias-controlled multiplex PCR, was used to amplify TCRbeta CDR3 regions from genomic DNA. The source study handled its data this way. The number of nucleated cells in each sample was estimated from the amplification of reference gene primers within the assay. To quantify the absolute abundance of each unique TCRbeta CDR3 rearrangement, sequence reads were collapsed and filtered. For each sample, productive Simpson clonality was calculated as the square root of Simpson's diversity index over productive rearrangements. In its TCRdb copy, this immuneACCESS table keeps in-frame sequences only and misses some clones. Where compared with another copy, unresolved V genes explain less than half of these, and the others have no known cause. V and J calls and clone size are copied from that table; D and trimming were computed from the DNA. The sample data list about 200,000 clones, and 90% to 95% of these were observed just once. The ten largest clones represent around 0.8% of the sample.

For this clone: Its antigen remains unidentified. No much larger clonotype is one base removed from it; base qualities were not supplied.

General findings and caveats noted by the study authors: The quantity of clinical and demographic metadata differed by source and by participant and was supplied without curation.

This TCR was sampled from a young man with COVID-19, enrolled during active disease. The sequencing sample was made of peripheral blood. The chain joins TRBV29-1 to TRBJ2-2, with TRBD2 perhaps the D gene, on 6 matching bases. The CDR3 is CSVGGAGELFF. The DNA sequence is TGCAGCGTCGGGGGAGCAGGGGAGCTGTTTTTT.